This is a list of T cell receptor beta chains from one sample in a study of blood T cell repertoires in COVID-19. Data came from immunoSEQ multiplex PCR; TCRdb stores just in-frame clones and leaves some out. The profile covers about 120,000 clones, with roughly 80% appearing a single time and about 6.6% taken by the ten largest. The material sequenced was peripheral blood. Every receptor here comes from a man between 65 and 79 years old with acute or convalescent COVID-19. Each CDR3 is given with its conserved first and last residue. The order of the fields is clone size, D gene, V gene, J gene, CDR3 protein, CDR3 DNA. A D gene is named only where the DNA matches it firmly. Only some rows state a clone size, as once, few, many or a class for expanded clones.

clone_size: .; d_call: TRBD2; v_call: TRBV6-2/TRBV6-3; j_call: TRBJ2-3; cdr3_aa: CASSSGTSGTPSTDTQYF; cdr3_nt: TGTGCCAGCAGTTCCGGGACTAGCGGGACCCCCAGCACAGATACGCAGTATTTT
clone_size: .; d_call: TRBD2; v_call: TRBV5-4; j_call: TRBJ2-3; cdr3_aa: CASSPVGTSGTYTDTQYF; cdr3_nt: TGTGCCAGCAGCCCGGTCGGGACTAGCGGGACCTACACAGATACGCAGTATTTT
clone_size: .; d_call: .; v_call: TRBV5-1; j_call: TRBJ2-7; cdr3_aa: CASSENSEQYF; cdr3_nt: TGCGCCAGCAGCGAGAACAGCGAGCAGTACTTC
clone_size: .; d_call: .; v_call: TRBV5-1; j_call: TRBJ2-1; cdr3_aa: CASSPRGVYNEQFF; cdr3_nt: TGCGCCAGCAGCCCCAGGGGTGTCTACAATGAGCAGTTCTTC
clone_size: .; d_call: TRBD1; v_call: TRBV7-9; j_call: TRBJ1-1; cdr3_aa: CASSSRGLVGTEAFF; cdr3_nt: TGTGCCAGCAGCTCCAGGGGGTTAGTTGGAACTGAAGCTTTCTTT
clone_size: once; d_call: .; v_call: TRBV7-3; j_call: TRBJ2-3; cdr3_aa: CASSLSTGAATDTQYF; cdr3_nt: TGTGCCAGCAGCTTAAGTACGGGAGCAGCCACAGATACGCAGTATTTT
clone_size: .; d_call: .; v_call: TRBV7-6; j_call: TRBJ1-1; cdr3_aa: CASSLFVGAMNTEAFF; cdr3_nt: TGTGCCAGCAGCTTGTTTGTGGGGGCGATGAACACTGAAGCTTTCTTT
clone_size: .; d_call: .; v_call: TRBV7-3; j_call: TRBJ2-3; cdr3_aa: CASSTARNPVDTQYF; cdr3_nt: TGTGCCAGCAGCACGGCCAGGAACCCCGTAGATACGCAGTATTTT
clone_size: .; d_call: TRBD2; v_call: TRBV19; j_call: TRBJ2-1; cdr3_aa: CASSTGTSGYNEQFF; cdr3_nt: TGTGCCAGTAGTACCGGGACTAGCGGGTACAATGAGCAGTTCTTC
clone_size: .; d_call: .; v_call: TRBV9; j_call: TRBJ2-7; cdr3_aa: CASSVGGSRSYEQYF; cdr3_nt: TGTGCCAGCAGCGTAGGCGGGTCCCGCTCCTACGAGCAGTACTTC
clone_size: once; d_call: TRBD2; v_call: TRBV15; j_call: TRBJ2-7; cdr3_aa: CATSRTGTSGYEQYF; cdr3_nt: TGTGCCACCAGCAGAACCGGGACTAGCGGCTACGAGCAGTACTTC
clone_size: few; d_call: TRBD1; v_call: TRBV27; j_call: TRBJ1-6; cdr3_aa: CASSVTTGTGRRSPLHF; cdr3_nt: TGTGCCAGCAGTGTCACCACCGGGACAGGAAGGAGATCACCCCTCCACTTT
clone_size: .; d_call: .; v_call: TRBV30; j_call: TRBJ1-1; cdr3_aa: CAWSVVIGAFF; cdr3_nt: TGTGCCTGGAGTGTAGTGATCGGAGCTTTCTTT
clone_size: .; d_call: .; v_call: TRBV7-8; j_call: TRBJ2-7; cdr3_aa: CASSLPRTSTYEQYF; cdr3_nt: TGTGCCAGCAGCTTACCTAGGACATCCACCTACGAGCAGTACTTC
clone_size: .; d_call: TRBD2; v_call: TRBV30; j_call: TRBJ2-1; cdr3_aa: CAWSVTSGAYNEQFF; cdr3_nt: TGTGCCTGGAGTGTCACTAGCGGGGCCTACAATGAGCAGTTCTTC
clone_size: few; d_call: TRBD1; v_call: TRBV18; j_call: TRBJ2-2; cdr3_aa: CASSLGQGPGELFF; cdr3_nt: TGTGCCAGCTCACTGGGACAGGGCCCCGGGGAGCTGTTTTTT
clone_size: .; d_call: .; v_call: TRBV19; j_call: TRBJ1-1; cdr3_aa: CASGRLGLNTEAFF; cdr3_nt: TGTGCCAGTGGGAGACTAGGTTTGAACACTGAAGCTTTCTTT
clone_size: few; d_call: .; v_call: TRBV30; j_call: TRBJ1-4; cdr3_aa: CAWSVGRGSEKLFF; cdr3_nt: TGTGCCTGGAGTGTAGGCCGGGGAAGTGAAAAACTGTTTTTT
clone_size: .; d_call: .; v_call: TRBV27; j_call: TRBJ1-3; cdr3_aa: CASSLSGASGNTIYF; cdr3_nt: TGTGCCAGCAGTTTAAGCGGTGCCTCTGGAAACACCATATATTTT
clone_size: .; d_call: TRBD1; v_call: TRBV6-6; j_call: TRBJ2-3; cdr3_aa: CASIKGQGGADTQYF; cdr3_nt: TGTGCCAGCATCAAAGGACAGGGTGGGGCAGATACGCAGTATTTT
clone_size: once; d_call: .; v_call: TRBV28; j_call: TRBJ2-7; cdr3_aa: CASSLYTSGISYEQYF; cdr3_nt: TGTGCCAGCAGTTTATACACCAGCGGTATCTCCTACGAGCAGTACTTC
clone_size: .; d_call: .; v_call: TRBV6-6; j_call: TRBJ2-1; cdr3_aa: CASGGAGVADEQFF; cdr3_nt: TGTGCCAGCGGCGGGGCTGGGGTAGCCGATGAGCAGTTCTTC
clone_size: .; d_call: TRBD2; v_call: TRBV5-1; j_call: TRBJ2-7; cdr3_aa: CASSSTSGGPLDEQYF; cdr3_nt: TGCGCCAGCAGCTCCACTAGCGGGGGGCCTCTCGACGAGCAGTACTTC
clone_size: .; d_call: .; v_call: TRBV30; j_call: TRBJ1-5; cdr3_aa: CAWSVGGLGQPQHF; cdr3_nt: TGTGCCTGGAGTGTGGGGGGGTTAGGTCAGCCCCAGCATTTT
clone_size: few; d_call: .; v_call: TRBV18; j_call: TRBJ1-6; cdr3_aa: CASSRVDTNSPLHF; cdr3_nt: TGTGCCAGCTCACGAGTCGACACTAATTCACCCCTCCACTTT
clone_size: .; d_call: .; v_call: TRBV3-1/TRBV3-2; j_call: TRBJ1-1; cdr3_aa: CASSQLDSNTEAFF; cdr3_nt: TGTGCCAGCAGCCAACTTGACAGTAACACTGAAGCTTTCTTT
clone_size: .; d_call: .; v_call: TRBV12-3/TRBV12-4; j_call: TRBJ1-3; cdr3_aa: CASSLLRNTIYF; cdr3_nt: TGTGCCAGCAGCCTTCTCCGGAACACCATATATTTT
clone_size: few; d_call: .; v_call: TRBV7-2; j_call: TRBJ1-3; cdr3_aa: CASSPPGGNTIYF; cdr3_nt: TGTGCCAGCAGCCCCCCGGGTGGAAACACCATATATTTT
clone_size: .; d_call: .; v_call: TRBV4-3; j_call: TRBJ1-1; cdr3_aa: CASSLGRTNTEAFF; cdr3_nt: TGCGCCAGCAGCCTTGGCAGGACTAACACTGAAGCTTTCTTT
clone_size: .; d_call: TRBD1; v_call: TRBV7-2; j_call: TRBJ1-1; cdr3_aa: CASSFMTGGNTEAFF; cdr3_nt: TGTGCCAGCAGCTTCATGACAGGGGGAAACACTGAAGCTTTCTTT
clone_size: .; d_call: TRBD1; v_call: TRBV19; j_call: TRBJ1-3; cdr3_aa: CASRDREGASSGNTIYF; cdr3_nt: TGTGCCAGTCGTGACAGGGAAGGAGCTAGCTCTGGAAACACCATATATTTT
clone_size: .; d_call: TRBD1; v_call: TRBV7-2; j_call: TRBJ1-6; cdr3_aa: CASSTPQGARSPLHF; cdr3_nt: TGTGCCAGCAGCACGCCCCAGGGGGCGCGGTCACCCCTCCACTTT
clone_size: once; d_call: TRBD1; v_call: TRBV9; j_call: TRBJ2-3; cdr3_aa: CASSVRQGARDTQYF; cdr3_nt: TGTGCCAGCAGCGTACGGCAGGGGGCGCGAGATACGCAGTATTTT
clone_size: .; d_call: TRBD1; v_call: TRBV6-2/TRBV6-3; j_call: TRBJ2-4; cdr3_aa: CASSRTGGLPAKNIQYF; cdr3_nt: TGTGCCAGCAGTCGGACAGGGGGCCTCCCGGCCAAAAACATTCAGTACTTC
clone_size: .; d_call: .; v_call: TRBV9; j_call: TRBJ2-6; cdr3_aa: CASSVQGDRGANVLTF; cdr3_nt: TGTGCCAGCAGCGTGCAGGGTGATCGTGGGGCCAACGTCCTGACTTTC